A single sample is the source of the 2 T cell receptor beta chains below, sequenced in a study of shared clonotypes between healthy human individuals. Some clones are missing from TCRdb's copy, which holds only in-frame ones; the method was immunoSEQ multiplex PCR. There are a few million clones in the sample; approximately 94% occur only once, and over 0.12% lies in the top ten. Sequencing was carried out using naive CD4+ T cells sorted from blood. Subset reported: CD45RA+ positively selected. All receptors derive from a man aged 18-30 years in good health.

This clone was detected only once. The chain uses TRBV18 and TRBJ1-1; D might be TRBD1 (6 bases). Trimming removed 4 bases from V and 5 bases from J, with 14 bases in between. Per the germline V gene, CDR1 is KGHSH and CDR2 is LQKENI. The CDR3 runs 14 residues. DNA of the CDR3: TGTGCCAGCTCACTGGGGGCGCCTTTGACTGAAGCTTTCTTT. Translation: CASSLGAPLTEAFF.

This chain links TRBV25-1 with TRBJ2-7; 10 positions match TRBD1. CDR1 is MGHDK and CDR2 is SYGVNS in the germline V gene. The CDR3 covers 15 residues. V lost 3 bases to trimming and J lost 5 bases; unmatched junction nucleotides: 7. DNA for the CDR3: TGTGCCAGCAGTGAGCCGGGACAGGGGTTCAACGAGCAGTACTTC. It is translated as CASSEPGQGFNEQYF.